The T cell receptor (beta chain) described here comes from a study of blood T cell repertoires in COVID-19. Study background: There were acute and convalescent COVID-19 samples, and they came from the United States, Italy and Spain.

J gave up 3 bases and V 4 bases, and 3 bases lay outside the gene matches. The CDR3 covers 13 residues. Germline CDR1 MNHEY, CDR2 SMNVEV (reference sequence). Authors' analysis steps: Estimation of nucleated cell counts relied on the amplification of reference gene primers. Generated by immunoSEQ multiplex PCR, the TCRdb table keeps only in-frame clones and is missing some. The V and J calls and clone size were taken over from that table, and D and trimming were inferred from the DNA. The table includes about 78,000 clones, 86% detected once. The TCR sequence derives from an older woman with acute or convalescent COVID-19. The chain is built from TRBV27 and TRBJ2-7, with 7 bases that match TRBD1. The material sequenced was peripheral blood. Written as DNA, the CDR3 is TGTGCCAGCAGTTGGGACAGAGGCTACGAGCAGTACTTC. This gives the protein CASSWDRGYEQYF.